This entry features one T cell receptor beta chain sequence. Antigen unknown. This entry comes from a study of shared clonotypes between healthy human individuals. Study-level points and caveats: Non-shared clonotypes had lower generation probabilities than clonotypes shared by all four sorted-subset donors. Shared across four donors were about 4.8% of the naive CD4 clonotypes. In general, naive subsets displayed greater estimated richness than memory subsets did.

CD45RO-negative, CCR7-positively selected cells formed the naive CD8 fraction, excluding terminally differentiated effector memory CD45RA+ cells. Healthy adults negative for HIV, lacking recent acute infections or vaccinations, served as donors. This CDR3 is 13 amino acids long. Per the germline V gene, CDR1 is SGHDT and CDR2 is YYEEEE. The germline V and J ends were trimmed by 3 bases and 4 bases, with 9 bases remaining between them. Generated by immunoSEQ multiplex PCR, the TCRdb table keeps only in-frame clones and is missing some. The sample records some 2,000,000 clones, about 95% being singletons.

The gene calls are TRBV5-6 and TRBJ2-3, with a weak D call TRBD1 (6 bases). Sequenced material: naive CD8+ T cells sorted from blood. The receptor was isolated from a man between 18 and 29 years old in good health. The CDR3 here is CASSWGLADTQYF. Here the CDR3 DNA reads TGTGCCAGCAGCTGGGGGCTGGCAGATACGCAGTATTTT.